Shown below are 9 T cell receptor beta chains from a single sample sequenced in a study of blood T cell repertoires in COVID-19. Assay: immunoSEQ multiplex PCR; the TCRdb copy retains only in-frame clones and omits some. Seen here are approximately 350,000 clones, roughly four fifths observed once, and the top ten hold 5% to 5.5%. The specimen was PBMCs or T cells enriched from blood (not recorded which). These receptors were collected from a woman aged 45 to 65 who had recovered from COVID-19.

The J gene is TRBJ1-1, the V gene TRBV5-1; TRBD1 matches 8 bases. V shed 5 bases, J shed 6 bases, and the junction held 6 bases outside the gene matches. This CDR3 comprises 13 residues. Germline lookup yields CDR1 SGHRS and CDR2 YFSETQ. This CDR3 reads CASSRDRKAEAFF. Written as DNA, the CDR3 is TGCGCCAGCAGTAGGGACAGGAAAGCTGAAGCTTTCTTT.

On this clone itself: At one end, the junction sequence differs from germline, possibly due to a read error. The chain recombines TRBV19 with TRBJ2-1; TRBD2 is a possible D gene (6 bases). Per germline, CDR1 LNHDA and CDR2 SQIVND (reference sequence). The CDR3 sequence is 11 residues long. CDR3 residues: CASSIGAGLIF. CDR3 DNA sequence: TGTGCCAGTAGTATTGGGGCGGGGTTAATCTTC.

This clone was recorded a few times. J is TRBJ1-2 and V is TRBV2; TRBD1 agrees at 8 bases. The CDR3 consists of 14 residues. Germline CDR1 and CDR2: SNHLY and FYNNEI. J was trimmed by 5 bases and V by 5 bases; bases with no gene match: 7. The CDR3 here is CASSYRGAVYGYTF. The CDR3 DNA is TGTGCCAGCAGTTACAGGGGGGCTGTTTATGGCTACACCTTC. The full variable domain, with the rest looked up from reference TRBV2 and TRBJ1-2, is EPEVTQTPSHQVTQMGQEVILRCVPISNHLYFYWYRQILGQKVEFLVSFYNNEISEKSEIFDDQFSVERPDGSNFTLKIRSTKLEDSAMYFCASSYRGAVYGYTFGSGTRLTVV.

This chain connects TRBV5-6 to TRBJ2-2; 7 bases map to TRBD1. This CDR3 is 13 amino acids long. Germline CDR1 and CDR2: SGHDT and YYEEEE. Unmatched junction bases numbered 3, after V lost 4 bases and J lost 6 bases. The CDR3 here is CASSRTGAGELFF. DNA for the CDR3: TGTGCCAGCAGCAGAACAGGGGCCGGGGAGCTGTTTTTT. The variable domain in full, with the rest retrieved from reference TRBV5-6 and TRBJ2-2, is DAGVTQSPTHLIKTRGQQVTLRCSPKSGHDTVSWYQQALGQGPQFIFQYYEEEERQRGNFPDRFSGHQFPNYSSELNVNALLLGDSALYLCASSRTGAGELFFGEGSRLTVL.

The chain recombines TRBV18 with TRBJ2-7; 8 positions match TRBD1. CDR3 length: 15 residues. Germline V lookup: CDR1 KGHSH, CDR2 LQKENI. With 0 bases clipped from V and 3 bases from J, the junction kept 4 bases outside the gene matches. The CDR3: CASSPPTGESYEQYF. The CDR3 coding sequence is TGTGCCAGCTCACCACCGACAGGGGAAAGCTACGAGCAGTACTTC. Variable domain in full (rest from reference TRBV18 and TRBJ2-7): NAGVMQNPRHLVRRRGQEARLRCSPMKGHSHVYWYRQLPEEGLKFMVYLQKENIIDESGMPKERFSAEFPKEGPSILRIQQVVRGDSAAYFCASSPPTGESYEQYFGPGTRLTVT.

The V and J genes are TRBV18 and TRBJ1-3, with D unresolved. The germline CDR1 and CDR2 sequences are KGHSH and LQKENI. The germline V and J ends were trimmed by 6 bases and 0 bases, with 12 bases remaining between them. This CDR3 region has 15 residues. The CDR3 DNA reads TGTGCCAGCTCGGCGGGCACGTTCTCTGGAAACACCATATATTTT. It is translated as CASSAGTFSGNTIYF. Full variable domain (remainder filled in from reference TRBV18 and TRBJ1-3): NAGVMQNPRHLVRRRGQEARLRCSPMKGHSHVYWYRQLPEEGLKFMVYLQKENIIDESGMPKERFSAEFPKEGPSILRIQQVVRGDSAAYFCASSAGTFSGNTIYFGEGSWLTVV.

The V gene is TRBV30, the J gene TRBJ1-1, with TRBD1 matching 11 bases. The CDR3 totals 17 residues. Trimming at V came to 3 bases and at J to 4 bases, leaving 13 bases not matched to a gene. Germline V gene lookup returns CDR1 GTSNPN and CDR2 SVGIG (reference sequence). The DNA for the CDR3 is TGTGCCTGGAGCCCGGCCCGGGGGACAGGGGGAGGCACTGAAGCTTTCTTT. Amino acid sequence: CAWSPARGTGGGTEAFF.

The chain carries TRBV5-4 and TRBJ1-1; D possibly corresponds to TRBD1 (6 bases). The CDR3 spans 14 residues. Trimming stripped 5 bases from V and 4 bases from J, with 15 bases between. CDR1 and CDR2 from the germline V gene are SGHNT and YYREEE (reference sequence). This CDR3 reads CASRGLAGVTEAFF. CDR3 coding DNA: TGTGCCAGCAGGGGGTTGGCAGGGGTCACTGAAGCTTTCTTT. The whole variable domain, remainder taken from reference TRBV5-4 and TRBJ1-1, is ETGVTQSPTHLIKTRGQQVTLRCSSQSGHNTVSWYQQALGQGPQFIFQYYREEENGRGNFPPRFSGLQFPNYSSELNVNALELDDSALYLCASRGLAGVTEAFFGQGTRLTVV.

CDR3 in amino acids: CSASPAGDSYEQYF. As DNA, the CDR3 is TGCAGTGCTAGTCCGGCGGGGGATTCCTACGAGCAGTACTTC. The chain has TRBV20-1 and TRBJ2-7, with 7 bases fitting TRBD2. CDR1 is DFQATT and CDR2 is SNEGSKA in the germline V gene (reference sequence). The J segment lost 1 base and the V segment lost 3 bases, leaving 6 bases of the junction unmatched. This CDR3 has 14 residues.